This is a list of T cell receptor beta chains from one sample in a study of blood T cell repertoires in COVID-19. Clones were read by immunoSEQ multiplex PCR, and TCRdb kept only the in-frame ones, dropping some. This sample has about 76,000 clones, with about nine tenths found just once. Sequenced: peripheral blood. All receptors derive from a man aged 50-59 years with acute or convalescent COVID-19. CDR3s include the opening cysteine and the closing phenylalanine or tryptophan. A D gene is named only where the DNA matches it firmly. Part of the rows lack a size; the others show once, few, many or a class for expanded clones.

D gene | J gene | V gene | clone size | CDR3 protein | CDR3 DNA
TRBD1 | TRBJ1-4 | TRBV29-1 | NA | CSVLGTVSTNEKLFF | TGCAGCGTCCTAGGGACAGTCTCAACTAATGAAAAACTGTTTTTT
NA | TRBJ2-1 | TRBV4-3 | NA | CASSQDQGGPYNEQFF | TGCGCCAGCAGCCAAGATCAGGGGGGCCCGTATAATGAGCAGTTCTTC
NA | TRBJ1-1 | TRBV27 | NA | CASSLAGKYTEAFF | TGTGCCAGCAGTTTAGCGGGGAAGTACACTGAAGCTTTCTTT
TRBD1 | TRBJ1-2 | TRBV29-1 | NA | CSVEWAGGGYTF | TGCAGCGTTGAATGGGCAGGGGGAGGCTACACCTTC
TRBD1 | TRBJ2-5 | TRBV4-3 | NA | CASSQDGTGGETQYF | TGCGCCAGCAGCCAAGATGGGACAGGGGGGGAGACCCAGTACTTC
NA | TRBJ2-5 | TRBV18 | NA | CASSPDAGRQETQYF | TGTGCCAGCTCACCAGACGCGGGGAGACAAGAGACCCAGTACTTC
TRBD1 | TRBJ1-5 | TRBV20-1 | NA | CSASLQDRGQGQPQHF | TGCAGTGCTAGTCTCCAGGACAGGGGACAGGGGCAGCCCCAGCATTTT
TRBD1 | TRBJ1-2 | TRBV7-8 | NA | CASSRDRSYGYTF | TGTGCCAGCAGCCGGGACAGGAGCTATGGCTACACCTTC
TRBD2 | TRBJ2-3 | TRBV4-1 | NA | CASSLTSASTDTQYF | TGCGCCAGCAGCCTAACTAGCGCCAGCACAGATACGCAGTATTTT
NA | TRBJ1-1 | TRBV2 | NA | CARGQMNTEAFF | TGTGCCAGAGGACAGATGAACACTGAAGCTTTCTTT
NA | TRBJ2-1 | TRBV6-5 | NA | CASIRGTVSYNEQFF | TGTGCCAGCATACGGGGGACAGTCTCCTACAATGAGCAGTTCTTC
TRBD1 | TRBJ1-2 | TRBV6-5 | NA | CASGSTGGYGYTF | TGTGCCAGCGGTTCTACAGGGGGCTATGGCTACACCTTC
TRBD1 | TRBJ1-5 | TRBV2 | NA | CASTALQGNNQPQHF | TGTGCCAGCACAGCCCTACAGGGGAACAATCAGCCCCAGCATTTT
NA | TRBJ2-5 | TRBV5-4 | NA | CASSFGSGASETQYF | TGTGCCAGCAGCTTTGGGTCAGGCGCGTCGGAGACCCAGTACTTC
NA | TRBJ2-1 | TRBV7-9 | once | CASSLDRAGYNEQFF | TGTGCCAGCAGCTTAGACCGGGCGGGCTACAATGAGCAGTTCTTC
TRBD1 | TRBJ1-2 | TRBV5-6 | NA | CASSPAEGQVRLGYTF | TGTGCCAGCAGCCCCGCCGAGGGACAGGTCCGGCTTGGCTACACCTTC
TRBD1 | TRBJ2-2 | TRBV9 | NA | CASSAGTGPTGELFF | TGTGCCAGCAGCGCCGGGACAGGGCCCACCGGGGAGCTGTTTTTT
NA | TRBJ1-6 | TRBV7-2 | NA | CASSSRDSPLHF | TGTGCCAGCAGCTCACGAGATTCACCCCTCCACTTT
NA | TRBJ2-3 | TRBV9 | NA | CASSVSASTDTQYF | TGTGCCAGCAGCGTCAGCGCCAGCACAGATACGCAGTATTTT
TRBD2 | TRBJ2-1 | TRBV6-2/TRBV6-3 | NA | CASSYGGVNEQFF | TGTGCCAGCAGTTATGGGGGGGTCAATGAGCAGTTCTTC
TRBD2 | TRBJ2-2 | TRBV5-1 | NA | CASSLIAGGPQTGELFF | TGCGCCAGCAGCTTGATAGCGGGGGGGCCGCAAACCGGGGAGCTGTTTTTT
TRBD1 | TRBJ2-2 | TRBV19 | NA | CASKDRGGTGELFF | TGTGCCAGCAAGGACAGGGGCGGGACCGGGGAGCTGTTTTTT
TRBD1 | TRBJ2-1 | TRBV9 | NA | CASSGYRDRAFNEQFF | TGTGCCAGCAGCGGTTACCGGGACAGGGCTTTCAATGAGCAGTTCTTC
TRBD2 | TRBJ2-2 | TRBV7-3 | NA | CASSSGLASNTGELFF | TGTGCCAGCAGCTCGGGACTAGCGTCGAACACCGGGGAGCTGTTTTTT
TRBD2 | TRBJ2-1 | TRBV9 | once | CASSVRSGTTYNEQFF | TGTGCCAGCAGCGTTCGTAGTGGGACTACCTACAATGAGCAGTTCTTC
NA | TRBJ1-2 | TRBV5-4 | NA | CASSLDSHYGYTF | TGTGCCAGCAGCCTAGACAGCCACTATGGCTACACCTTC
NA | TRBJ1-3 | TRBV6-6 | NA | CASSYGDNSGNTIYF | TGTGCCAGCAGTTACGGGGACAACTCTGGAAACACCATATATTTT
NA | TRBJ2-1 | TRBV19 | NA | CASSIDVRRNEQFF | TGTGCCAGTAGTATAGATGTCCGGAGGAATGAGCAGTTCTTC
NA | TRBJ2-7 | TRBV7-9 | once | CASLDSSNGPPTYEQYF | TGTGCCAGCTTGGACAGTTCCAACGGCCCCCCAACCTACGAGCAGTACTTC
TRBD2 | TRBJ2-7 | TRBV7-9 | NA | CASSFQTSGSAEQYF | TGTGCCAGCAGCTTCCAGACTAGCGGGAGCGCCGAGCAGTACTTC
NA | TRBJ1-3 | TRBV6-6 | NA | CASSYSSNSGNTIYF | TGTGCCAGCAGTTACTCATCCAACTCTGGAAACACCATATATTTT
NA | TRBJ1-4 | TRBV30 | NA | CAWSETGSTNEKLFF | TGTGCCTGGAGTGAAACAGGGTCAACTAATGAAAAACTGTTTTTT
TRBD1 | TRBJ2-5 | TRBV5-1 | NA | CASSFPQDRGSQETQYF | TGCGCCAGCAGCTTTCCCCAGGACAGGGGCTCTCAAGAGACCCAGTACTTC
NA | TRBJ2-1 | TRBV19 | NA | CASSATAKDEQFF | TGTGCCAGTAGTGCCACAGCTAAGGATGAGCAGTTCTTC
TRBD1 | TRBJ1-3 | TRBV5-1 | NA | CASSIGTGSSGNTIYF | TGCGCCAGCAGCATTGGGACAGGCAGCTCTGGAAACACCATATATTTT
TRBD2 | TRBJ2-7 | TRBV6-5 | NA | CASFKASGSSYEQYF | TGTGCCAGCTTTAAAGCTAGCGGGTCTTCCTACGAGCAGTACTTC
TRBD2 | TRBJ2-5 | TRBV9 | NA | CASSGPTSGGETQYF | TGTGCCAGCAGCGGGCCCACTAGCGGGGGTGAGACCCAGTACTTC
TRBD2 | TRBJ2-5 | TRBV7-9 | NA | CASSLVLGRARIGETQYF | TGTGCCAGCAGCTTAGTTTTGGGGAGGGCCAGGATTGGGGAGACCCAGTACTTC
NA | TRBJ2-5 | TRBV5-1 | NA | CASRVGHQETQYF | TGCGCCAGCAGGGTGGGGCACCAAGAGACCCAGTACTTC
NA | TRBJ1-5 | TRBV19 | NA | CASSTIGWSGTQHF | TGTGCCAGTAGTACAATAGGGTGGTCGGGGACCCAGCATTTT
TRBD1 | TRBJ1-4 | TRBV25-1 | NA | CASSKTGAEKLFF | TGTGCCAGCAGTAAAACAGGGGCGGAAAAACTGTTTTTT
NA | TRBJ1-2 | TRBV7-2 | medium-sized | CASSPQGGGLAGGGYTF | TGTGCCAGCAGCCCCCAAGGGGGAGGGCTAGCTGGGGGAGGCTACACCTTC